These T cell receptor beta chains were read from a single sample in a study of blood T cell repertoires in COVID-19. The assay was immunoSEQ multiplex PCR, and TCRdb's table has in-frame clones only and misses some. Among 30,000 to 35,000 clones listed, roughly 88% were seen once. The source material was peripheral blood. These receptors were taken from a man aged 55 to 69 with COVID-19, enrolled during active disease. Both conserved end residues are part of each CDR3. Fields, in order: J gene, D gene, clone size, V gene, CDR3 DNA, CDR3 protein. A D gene is named only where the DNA matches it firmly. Clone sizes are given selectively: once, few, many, or a class where the clone is expanded.

>TRBJ1-1|.|.|TRBV7-9
TGTGCCAGCAGCTTAACTCGACATGACACTGAAGCTTTCTTT
CASSLTRHDTEAFF
>TRBJ1-5|.|.|TRBV7-3
TGTGCCAGCAGCTCCGAGGGAGGGACGGGACAGCCCCAGCATTTT
CASSSEGGTGQPQHF
>TRBJ2-7|TRBD2|.|TRBV20-1
TGCAGTGCTAGAGCCACTAGCGGGGACTTC
CSARATSGDF
>TRBJ1-6|.|once|TRBV19
TGTGCCAGTAGTATAGCCCCGTTGGAGGTGCGGGGTCGTGTGAGATCACCCCTCCACTTT
CASSIAPLEVRGRVRSPLHF
>TRBJ1-5|.|.|TRBV28
TGTGCCAGCATGATTCAGGGGTCCAATCAGCCCCAGCATTTT
CASMIQGSNQPQHF
>TRBJ2-7|.|.|TRBV28
TGTGCCAGCATCCGGAGCGGTTACTCCTACGAGCAGTACTTC
CASIRSGYSYEQYF
>TRBJ1-5|.|.|TRBV4-3
TGCGCCAGCAGCCAAGGTACGGACACGGCCCAGCATTTT
CASSQGTDTAQHF
>TRBJ1-5|.|.|TRBV29-1
TGCAGCGTCGGAGTAGGGGTCAATCAGCCCCAGCATTTT
CSVGVGVNQPQHF
>TRBJ2-5|.|.|TRBV5-1
TGCGCCAGCAGGCCAGAGACTAGTCAGCAGACCCAGTACTTC
CASRPETSQQTQYF
>TRBJ1-1|.|.|TRBV5-1
TGCGCCAGCAGCTTGATATCCCTGAACACTGAAGCTTTCTTT
CASSLISLNTEAFF
>TRBJ2-2|TRBD1|.|TRBV10-3
TGTGCCATCACGGGACAGGGAAACACCGGGGAGCTGTTTTTT
CAITGQGNTGELFF
>TRBJ1-1|.|.|TRBV28
TGTGCCAGCAGTTTAGGAGGTACGGACACTGAAGCTTTCTTT
CASSLGGTDTEAFF
>TRBJ2-1|TRBD2|.|TRBV6-5
TGTGCCAGCAGGCCCCCTAGCGGAGCATACAATGAGCAGTTCTTC
CASRPPSGAYNEQFF
>TRBJ1-1|.|once|TRBV28
TGTGCCAGCAGTTTCCCCTCGGAGTCGACTGAAGCTTTCTTT
CASSFPSESTEAFF
>TRBJ1-3|.|.|TRBV6-5
TGTGCCAGCAAGTTGGGGAACAGGGTAACCATATATTTT
CASKLGNRVTIYF